Sequencing of this T cell receptor beta chain was carried out in a study of post-analysis software for immune sequencing data. Unique molecular identifiers tagged the TCR beta cDNA libraries. Researchers reported around 510,000 cDNA molecules coming from roughly 1 to 10 million T cells. MiXCR, run by TCRdb on the PCR reads, gives a single entry per CDR3 protein. The sample consists of more than 350,000 distinct CDR3 sequences, about 39% of them appearing once. Study-level findings and limits: The study found TRBV5-6, TRBV5-1 and TRBV20-1 among a few TRBV segments more frequent in patients than controls. People with multiple sclerosis had a significantly lower normalized Chao1 diversity than controls did.

As for this clonotype: Its antigen is currently unknown.

Trimming removed 2 bases at V and 2 bases at J, with 9 bases between. The CDR3 length is 14 residues. The germline CDR1 and CDR2 sequences are SNHLY and FYNNEI. This clonotype was obtained from a girl aged 2-9 years with multiple sclerosis. The sequenced material came from blood. The chain joins TRBV2 to TRBJ1-2; D may be TRBD1 (5 bases). The CDR3 spells CASSELTGNYGYTF. The CDR3 DNA follows: TGTGCCAGCAGTGAACTAACAGGAAACTATGGCTACACCTTC.